Below are 15 T cell receptor beta chains sequenced from a single sample in a study of regulatory T cells in long-lasting Graves disease. Both iRepertoire HTBI primers and Arm-PCR of CDR3 regions were used to build the TCR beta libraries. TCRdb used MiXCR to reprocess the multiplex PCR reads, holding one entry per CDR3 protein. Here the sample spans approximately 400,000 distinct CDR3 sequences, around 16% being singletons. Described time point: newly diagnosed GD, antithyroid drugs for less than 3 months. PBMC RNA served as the TCR library source. The specimen was peripheral blood mononuclear cells (PBMCs), collected at new diagnosis, from a patient treated with antithyroid drugs. These receptors all come from a female donor with Graves disease.

This clonotype was counted many times. The V gene is TRBV2, the J gene TRBJ1-1; TRBD1 might be the D (5 bases). Germline CDR1 is SNHLY and CDR2 is FYNNEI. Trimming removed 8 bases from V and 1 base from J, with 8 bases in between. The CDR3 totals 12 residues. CDR3 DNA sequence: TGTGCCAGCGGGACTGGGAACACTGAAGCTTTCTTT. It encodes CASGTGNTEAFF.

This clonotype was seen at least ten times. The chain joins TRBV12-3 or TRBV12-4 to TRBJ2-4; 11 bases map to TRBD1. The CDR3 contains 16 residues. J was trimmed by 3 bases and V by 5 bases; bases with no gene match: 6. CDR3 sequence: CASSPSGTGGKNIQYF. As DNA, the CDR3 is TGTGCCAGCAGTCCCTCCGGGACAGGGGGCAAAAACATTCAGTACTTC.

This clonotype was seen repeatedly, ten times or more. The chain couples TRBV4-1 to TRBJ1-2; 7 nucleotides align to TRBD1. V shed 2 bases and J 4 bases; nucleotides not matched to a gene: 16. Germline CDR1 is MGHRA and CDR2 is YSYEKL. The CDR3 extends over 18 amino acids. Here the CDR3 reads CASSQLIPGQRFGYGYTF. CDR3 in DNA: TGCGCCAGCAGCCAATTGATACCGGGACAGAGGTTCGGCTATGGCTACACCTTC.

The J gene is TRBJ2-5, the V gene TRBV18; the match to TRBD1 covers 10 bases. The trim removed 8 bases at V and 6 bases at J, leaving 12 bases unmatched. This CDR3 has 15 amino acids. Germline V lookup: CDR1 KGHSH, CDR2 LQKENI. The CDR3: CASSQGTGERKTQYF. In DNA form, the CDR3 reads TGTGCCAGCAGCCAAGGGACAGGGGAAAGGAAGACCCAGTACTTC.

The sample holds many counts of this clonotype. The chain employs TRBV18 and TRBJ1-4; D may be TRBD1 (5 bases). Germline V CDR1 and CDR2: KGHSH, LQKENI. Trimming removed 3 bases at V and 6 bases at J, with 11 bases between. This CDR3 contains 14 residues. CDR3 sequence reads: CASSPPGVDEKLFF. CDR3 DNA: TGTGCCAGCTCACCCCCGGGGGTGGATGAAAAACTGTTTTTT.

This chain uses TRBV4-3 with TRBJ2-2; 7 bases match TRBD1. There are 17 residues in the CDR3. CDR1 LGHNA and CDR2 YSLEER come from the germline V gene. With 1 base clipped from V and 7 bases from J, the junction kept 12 bases outside the gene matches. The CDR3 protein is CASSQAPPGGLGGELFF. CDR3 nucleotides: TGCGCCAGCAGCCAAGCCCCCCCAGGGGGTTTAGGCGGGGAGCTGTTTTTT.

This clonotype was found a few times. In nucleotides, the CDR3 is TGTGCCAGCAGTGCCCAGGTCAAGGGGGGTGGAAACACCATATATTTT. Amino acid sequence: CASSAQVKGGGNTIYF. This chain joins TRBV25-1 and TRBJ1-3; perhaps TRBD1 as D (6 bases). This CDR3 comprises 16 residues. V was pared by 4 bases and J by 3 bases, with 16 bases between. Germline-derived CDR1 and CDR2 are MGHDK and SYGVNS. The full variable domain, rest sourced from reference TRBV25-1 and TRBJ1-3, is EADIYQTPRYLVIGTGKKITLECSQTMGHDKMYWYQQDPGMELHLIHYSYGVNSTEKGDLSSESTVSRIRTEHFPLTLESARPSHTSQYLCASSAQVKGGGNTIYFGEGSWLTVV.

This clonotype was detected many times. V usage is TRBV7-9 and J usage is TRBJ2-1, with a tentative D call TRBD1 (6 bases). The CDR3 sequence is 17 residues long. Trimming removed 5 bases from V and 8 bases from J, with 25 bases in between. CDR1 and CDR2 from the germline V gene are SEHNR and FQNEAQ (reference sequence). The CDR3 DNA reads as TGTGCCAGCAGCCCCCGCATAACCGGACAGCCGGGGTATGAGCAGTTCTTC. Translation gives CASSPRITGQPGYEQFF.

Details on this clonotype: One base separates it from a far larger clone, so it is likely a read error. J is TRBJ1-2 and V is TRBV7-2; tentative D call: TRBD1 (5 bases). In germline, CDR1 is SGHTA, CDR2 FQGNSA. CDR3 length equals 16 residues. CDR3: CACSFHRDLLAGGYTF. The DNA for the CDR3 is TGTGCCTGCAGCTTTCACCGGGACCTCCTAGCGGGTGGCTACACCTTC. Supplemented by reference TRBV7-2 and TRBJ1-2, the full variable domain reads GAGVSQSPSNKVTEKGKDVELRCDPISGHTALYWYRQSLGQGLEFLIYFQGNSAPDKSGLPSDRFSAERTGGSVSTLTIQRTQQEDSAVYLCACSFHRDLLAGGYTFGSGTRLTVV.

This clonotype was counted at least ten times. The chain has TRBV20-1 and TRBJ2-3; 12 positions match TRBD2. CDR1 is DFQATT and CDR2 is SNEGSKA in the germline V gene (reference sequence). The CDR3 runs to 16 residues. The CDR3 loop reads CSSSGRLAGGPDTQYF. The CDR3 DNA reads as TGCAGCTCCAGCGGACGGCTAGCGGGAGGGCCAGATACGCAGTATTTT.

The V call is TRBV6-5, the J call TRBJ2-5; 7 bases are shared with TRBD1. The CDR3 is 16 residues long. Germline V gene lookup returns CDR1 MNHEY and CDR2 SVGAGI. The ends lost 2 bases at V and 5 bases at J; junction bases unmatched: 11. CDR3 sequence reads: CASSYPQTGYGETQYF. Written as DNA, the CDR3 is TGTGCCAGCAGTTACCCTCAGACAGGGTACGGCGAGACCCAGTACTTC.

This clonotype appeared many times. This rearrangement joins TRBV12-3 or TRBV12-4 to TRBJ1-1, with 8 nucleotides matching TRBD1. CDR3 length equals 16 residues. The junction had 11 bases not matched to a gene; V was cut back by 6 bases and J by 2 bases. Here the CDR3 DNA reads TGTGCCAGCAGGCCTTCCACCGGGACAGGCAACACTGAAGCTTTCTTT. Translated: CASRPSTGTGNTEAFF.

Here the CDR3 reads CSVEDLADHQWGEQFF. DNA for the CDR3: TGCAGCGTTGAAGATCTAGCGGACCACCAGTGGGGTGAGCAGTTCTTC. The rearrangement links TRBV29-1 to TRBJ2-1, with 7 bases identical to TRBD2. With V trimmed by 0 bases and J by 9 bases, 14 bases remained unmatched. Germline V gene lookup returns CDR1 SQVTM and CDR2 ANQGSEA. This CDR3 is built from 16 residues.

This clonotype was found a few times. The chain links TRBV29-1 to TRBJ2-3; D perhaps matches TRBD1 (6 bases). Germline V CDR1 and CDR2: SQVTM, ANQGSEA. V lost 7 bases and J lost 3, with 11 bases in between. The CDR3 is 12 residues long. CDR3 nucleotides: TGCAGCGGGGGGCAGGGGACAGATACGCAGTATTTT. It codes for CSGGQGTDTQYF.

In its sample, this clonotype was seen a few times. The CDR3: CSVSDRTNEKLFF. Written as DNA, the CDR3 is TGCAGCGTCTCGGACAGGACAAATGAAAAACTGTTTTTT. The V call is TRBV29-1, the J call TRBJ1-4, with 7 nucleotides matching TRBD1. The length of the CDR3 is 13 residues. V was clipped by 6 bases and J by 5 bases; unmatched bases: 6. Looked up from germline, CDR1 is SQVTM and CDR2 is ANQGSEA.